This T cell receptor beta chain was recovered during a study of beta chain features in type 1 diabetes. Study context: Age, gender, cell numbers and subset yield matched between patients and controls.

This clone was observed a handful of times. Its antigen remains unidentified. This sample includes further DNA sequences coding for the same CDR3. Study findings and constraints: At VDJ recombination sites, type 1 diabetes patients had fewer insertions and more deleted nucleotides. TCRB CDR3s were moderately but significantly shorter in Type 1 diabetes patients in all four CD4+ subsets. Researchers reported that naive, central memory and Treg TCRB repertoires appeared more similar in patients than in healthy donors.

The germline V gene encodes CDR1 MNHNS and CDR2 SASEGT. This CDR3 has 13 amino acids. The junction had 3 bases not matched to a gene; V was cut back by 5 bases and J by 2 bases. The sequenced template was cDNA made from the entire isolated RNA. Here immunoSEQ multiplex PCR was the method, and the copy in TCRdb shows in-frame clones only, minus some. This sample has nearly 700,000 clones, with over 10% found just once. The source is a man aged 18-30 years with type 1 diabetes. V is TRBV6-1 and J is TRBJ2-7, with 7 bases that match TRBD1. Sequencing was done on a sample of naive CD4+ T cells from blood. CDR3 residues: CASSRQGPYEQYF. CDR3 DNA: TGTGCCAGCAGTAGACAGGGACCCTACGAGCAGTACTTC.